This T cell receptor (beta chain) is from a study of breast tumors, draining lymph nodes, adjacent tissues. Overall study results and limits: Tumors had less TCR diversity than lymph nodes, more than nontumor tissue. Compared with basal-like, luminal-like tumors shared significantly more repertoire with nontumor tissue.

Samples came from axillary lymph nodes draining the breast cancer. This clonotype was detected a few times. Antigen unknown. TCRdb fed the multiplex PCR reads into MiXCR, producing one record per CDR3 protein. The data contain around 250,000 distinct CDR3 sequences, around 34% of them seen just once; the ten biggest clones take up approximately 4%. Trimming removed 3 bases at V and 1 base at J, with 16 bases between. CDR1 is MDHEN and CDR2 is SYDVKM in the germline V gene. The CDR3 length is 18 residues. The receptor was derived from a female donor with breast cancer. Some clones in this sample may be carry-over from other donors' samples. The sample comprised axillary lymph node tissue. This rearrangement joins TRBV28 to TRBJ2-6, with D perhaps matching TRBD1 (5 bases). Here the CDR3 reads CASSFRQGLLSGANVLTF. The CDR3 nucleotides read TGTGCCAGCAGTTTTCGTCAGGGTTTGTTATCTGGGGCCAACGTCCTGACTTTC.